This T cell receptor (beta chain) derives from a study of T cells in Graves' hyperthyroidism and ophthalmopathy. The germline V and J ends were trimmed by 2 bases and 6 bases, with 16 bases remaining between them. The CDR3 sequence is 14 residues long. Germline V gene lookup returns CDR1 DFQATT and CDR2 SNEGSKA (reference sequence). TCR beta CDR3 regions were amplified from RNA transcripts. In the first-round RT-PCR of the TCR CDR3, the HTBI primer set was used. One entry per CDR3 protein, called by TCRdb with MiXCR from the multiplex PCR reads. The sample yields 360,000 or so distinct CDR3 sequences, about a fifth seen once. Many counts were recorded for this clonotype.

The sample consisted of blood. The sequence was obtained from a woman aged 18-29 years with Graves' hyperthyroidism. This sequence joins TRBV20-1 and TRBJ1-2; no reliable D call. The CDR3 sequence: CSARILVIGNGYTF. The DNA of the CDR3 is TGCAGTGCTAGAATCTTGGTAATTGGGAATGGCTACACCTTC.